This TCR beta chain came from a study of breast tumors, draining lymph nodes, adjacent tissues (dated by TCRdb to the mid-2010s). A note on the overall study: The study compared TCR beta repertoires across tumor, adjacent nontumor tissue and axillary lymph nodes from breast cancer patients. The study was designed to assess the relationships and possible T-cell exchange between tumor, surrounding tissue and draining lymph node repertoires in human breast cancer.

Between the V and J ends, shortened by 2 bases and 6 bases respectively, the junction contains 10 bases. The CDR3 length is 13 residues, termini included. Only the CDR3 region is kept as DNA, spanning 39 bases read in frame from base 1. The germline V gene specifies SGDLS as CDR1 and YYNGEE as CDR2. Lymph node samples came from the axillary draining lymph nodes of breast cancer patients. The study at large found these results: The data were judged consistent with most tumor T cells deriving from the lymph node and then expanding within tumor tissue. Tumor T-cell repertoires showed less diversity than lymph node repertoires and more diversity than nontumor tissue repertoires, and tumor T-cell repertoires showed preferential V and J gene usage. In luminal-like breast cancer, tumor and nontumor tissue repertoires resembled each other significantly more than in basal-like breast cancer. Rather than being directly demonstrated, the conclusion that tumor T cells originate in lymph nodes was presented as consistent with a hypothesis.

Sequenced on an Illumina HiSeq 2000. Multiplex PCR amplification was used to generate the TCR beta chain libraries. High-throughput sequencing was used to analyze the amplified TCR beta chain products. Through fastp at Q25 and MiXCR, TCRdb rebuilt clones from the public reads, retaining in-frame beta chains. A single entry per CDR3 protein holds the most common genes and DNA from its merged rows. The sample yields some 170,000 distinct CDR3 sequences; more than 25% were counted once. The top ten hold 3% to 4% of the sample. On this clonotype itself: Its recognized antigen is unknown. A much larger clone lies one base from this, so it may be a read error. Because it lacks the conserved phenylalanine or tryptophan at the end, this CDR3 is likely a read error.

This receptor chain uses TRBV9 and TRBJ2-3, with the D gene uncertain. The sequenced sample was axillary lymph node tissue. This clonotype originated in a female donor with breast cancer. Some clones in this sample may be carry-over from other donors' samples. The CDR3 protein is CASSVKPVDTQYS. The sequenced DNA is TGTGCCAGCAGCGTTAAACCAGTGGATACGCAGTATTCT.